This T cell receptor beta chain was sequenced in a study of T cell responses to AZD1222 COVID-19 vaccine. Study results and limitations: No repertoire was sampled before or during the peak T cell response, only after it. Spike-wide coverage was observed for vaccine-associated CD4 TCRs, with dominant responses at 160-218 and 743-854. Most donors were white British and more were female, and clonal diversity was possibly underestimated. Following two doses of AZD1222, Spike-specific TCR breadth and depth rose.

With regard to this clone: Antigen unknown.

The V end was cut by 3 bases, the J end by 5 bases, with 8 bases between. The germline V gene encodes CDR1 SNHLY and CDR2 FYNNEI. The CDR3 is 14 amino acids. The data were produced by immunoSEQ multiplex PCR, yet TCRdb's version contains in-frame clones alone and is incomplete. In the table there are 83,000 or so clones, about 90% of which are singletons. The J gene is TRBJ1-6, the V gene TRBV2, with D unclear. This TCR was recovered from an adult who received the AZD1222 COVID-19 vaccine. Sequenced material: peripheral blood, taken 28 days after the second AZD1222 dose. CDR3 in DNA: TGTGCCAGCAGTGACGGACTAAATAATTCACCCCTCCACTTT. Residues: CASSDGLNNSPLHF. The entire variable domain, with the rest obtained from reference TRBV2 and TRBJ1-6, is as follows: EPEVTQTPSHQVTQMGQEVILRCVPISNHLYFYWYRQILGQKVEFLVSFYNNEISEKSEIFDDQFSVERPDGSNFTLKIRSTKLEDSAMYFCASSDGLNNSPLHFGNGTRLTVT.